This is a list of T cell receptor beta chains from one sample in a study of CD8 T cells in ankylosing spondylitis. MiXCR, applied by TCRdb to the 5' RACE reads, yields one record per CDR3 protein. This repertoire shows hundreds of thousands of distinct CDR3 sequences, under 30% found once; its top ten account for 6.6%. Source material: blood, either unsorted or a sorted T cell fraction (not recorded which). The source is a male donor with ankylosing spondylitis or in good health (not recorded which). Both conserved end residues are part of each CDR3. The D gene is left open where the match is weak. The size field is filled for only some rows; it gives once, few, many or a size class.

abundance | d_gene | j_gene | v_gene | CDR3aa | CDR3nt
NA | TRBD1 | TRBJ2-5 | TRBV29-1 | CSVEAYRDRAKWTQYF | TGCAGCGTGGAGGCTTACCGGGACAGGGCCAAGTGGACCCAGTACTTC
NA | NA | TRBJ2-7 | TRBV12-3/TRBV12-4 | CASSLTGTPYEQYF | TGTGCCAGCAGCCTTACCGGGACACCCTACGAGCAGTACTTC
NA | TRBD2 | TRBJ2-3 | TRBV20-1 | CSALGLAGWADTQYF | TGCAGTGCTCTTGGACTAGCGGGATGGGCAGATACGCAGTATTTT
NA | TRBD2 | TRBJ2-5 | TRBV10-3 | CAISPTSAERETQYF | TGTGCCATCAGTCCTACTAGCGCTGAGCGCGAGACCCAGTACTTC
many | NA | TRBJ2-7 | TRBV7-9 | CASSFEQGSYEQYF | TGTGCCAGCAGCTTCGAACAGGGCTCCTACGAGCAGTACTTC
NA | NA | TRBJ2-5 | TRBV29-1 | CSGGTEQETQYF | TGCAGCGGTGGGACGGAACAAGAGACCCAGTACTTC
many | NA | TRBJ1-5 | TRBV6-1 | CASSEMWDQPQHF | TGTGCCAGCAGTGAAATGTGGGATCAGCCCCAGCATTTT
NA | NA | TRBJ1-1 | TRBV20-1 | CSARAEFAFF | TGCAGTGCTAGAGCAGAGTTCGCTTTCTTT
NA | NA | TRBJ1-4 | TRBV20-1 | CSAGGAEKLFF | TGCAGTGCTGGTGGCGCGGAAAAACTGTTTTTT
many | NA | TRBJ2-7 | TRBV21-1 | CASSFSGSFPYEQYF | TGTGCCAGCAGTTTTAGCGGGAGTTTCCCCTACGAGCAGTACTTC
many | TRBD1 | TRBJ2-1 | TRBV5-1 | CASRSDRGSYNEQFF | TGCGCCAGCAGATCGGACAGGGGCTCCTACAATGAGCAGTTCTTC
many | NA | TRBJ2-2 | TRBV5-1 | CASSTDTSSTGELFF | TGCGCCAGCAGTACCGACACATCGAGCACCGGGGAGCTGTTTTTT
many | NA | TRBJ2-7 | TRBV7-3 | CASSFSPGVPYEQYF | TGTGCCAGCAGCTTCTCTCCAGGGGTGCCCTACGAGCAGTACTTC
many | NA | TRBJ1-3 | TRBV4-3 | CASSLERGNTIYF | TGCGCCAGCAGCCTCGAAAGGGGAAACACCATATATTTT
many | NA | TRBJ2-2 | TRBV5-1 | CASSLEARPTGELFF | TGCGCCAGCAGCTTGGAGGCCAGACCCACCGGGGAGCTGTTTTTT
many | NA | TRBJ2-4 | TRBV12-3/TRBV12-4 | CASSLKGPKYF | TGTGCCAGCAGTCTTAAGGGCCCCAAGTACTTC
many | TRBD2 | TRBJ2-5 | TRBV24-1 | CATSDPGLAGVQETQYF | TGTGCCACCAGCGACCCGGGACTAGCGGGAGTTCAAGAGACCCAGTACTTC
many | TRBD2 | TRBJ2-1 | TRBV5-1 | CASSLVASGTYNEQFF | TGCGCCAGCAGCTTGGTGGCTAGCGGCACCTACAATGAGCAGTTCTTC
few | TRBD2 | TRBJ2-7 | TRBV24-1 | CATSDFPGLAFYEQYF | TGTGCCACCAGTGATTTTCCGGGACTAGCGTTCTACGAGCAGTACTTC
many | NA | TRBJ1-1 | TRBV5-1 | CASSFWAGTEAFF | TGCGCCAGCAGCTTTTGGGCGGGAACTGAAGCTTTCTTT
many | NA | TRBJ2-3 | TRBV20-1 | CSASKQGSTDTQYF | TGCAGTGCTAGTAAGCAGGGGTCCACAGATACGCAGTATTTT
few | NA | TRBJ2-7 | TRBV6-2/TRBV6-3 | CATEETGDYEQYF | TGTGCCACCGAGGAAACGGGAGACTACGAGCAGTACTTC
NA | NA | TRBJ2-5 | TRBV24-1 | CATSLQGGETQYF | TGTGCCACCAGCCTGCAGGGGGGTGAGACCCAGTACTTC
NA | NA | TRBJ2-3 | TRBV30 | CAWAQGWSTDTQYF | TGTGCCTGGGCCCAGGGTTGGAGCACAGATACGCAGTATTTT
NA | TRBD1 | TRBJ2-5 | TRBV2 | CASSGIRDRKGETQYF | TGTGCCAGCAGTGGCATCCGGGACAGGAAAGGAGAGACCCAGTACTTC
many | NA | TRBJ2-7 | TRBV7-3 | CASSPGTEREQYF | TGTGCCAGCAGCCCCGGGACTGAACGAGAGCAGTACTTC
NA | NA | TRBJ2-3 | TRBV12-3/TRBV12-4 | CASSFGQGRGDTQYF | TGTGCCAGCAGTTTTGGGCAGGGGCGAGGAGATACGCAGTATTTT
many | NA | TRBJ2-1 | TRBV5-1 | CASSLARNFLYNEQFF | TGCGCCAGCAGCTTGGCCCGTAATTTCCTTTACAATGAGCAGTTCTTC
many | NA | TRBJ2-2 | TRBV19 | CASSPEAGYTGELFF | TGTGCCAGTAGTCCAGAGGCGGGGTACACCGGGGAGCTGTTTTTT
few | NA | TRBJ1-1 | TRBV6-1 | CASSDGRQGRAFF | TGTGCCAGCAGTGACGGAAGGCAGGGACGAGCTTTCTTT
many | NA | TRBJ2-1 | TRBV29-1 | CSVRLHTYNEQFF | TGCAGCGTCAGACTGCATACCTACAATGAGCAGTTCTTC
many | TRBD2 | TRBJ2-3 | TRBV27 | CASSLVTSGTDTQYF | TGTGCCAGCAGTCTCGTGACTAGCGGCACAGATACGCAGTATTTT
NA | NA | TRBJ2-5 | TRBV20-1 | CSARDRTVRETQYF | TGCAGTGCTAGAGATCGGACGGTCCGGGAGACCCAGTACTTC
many | NA | TRBJ2-7 | TRBV3-1 | CASSQGSQGQQYF | TGTGCCAGCAGCCAAGGCAGCCAAGGACAACAGTACTTC
few | NA | TRBJ2-1 | TRBV29-1 | CSVVTAKSNNEQFF | TGCAGCGTTGTGACAGCCAAATCCAACAATGAGCAGTTCTTC
many | NA | TRBJ2-7 | TRBV12-3/TRBV12-4 | CASSLQLSSYEQYF | TGTGCCAGCAGTTTGCAGCTAAGCTCCTACGAGCAGTACTTC
NA | NA | TRBJ2-3 | TRBV4-3 | CASSPDTATDTQYF | TGCGCCAGCAGTCCGGACACGGCCACAGATACGCAGTATTTT
many | NA | TRBJ1-2 | TRBV12-3/TRBV12-4 | CASTSTGRSPNYGYTF | TGTGCCAGCACCTCGACAGGCCGTTCCCCTAACTATGGCTACACCTTC
NA | NA | TRBJ2-1 | TRBV6-1 | CASSGQLYNEQFF | TGTGCCAGCAGTGGACAGTTATACAATGAGCAGTTCTTC
many | NA | TRBJ1-3 | TRBV5-1 | CASSLSGDGNTIYF | TGCGCCAGCAGTCTGTCGGGGGATGGAAACACCATATATTTT
NA | NA | TRBJ1-2 | TRBV9 | CASSVDREDYGYTF | TGTGCCAGCAGCGTAGACAGGGAGGACTATGGCTACACCTTC
few | NA | TRBJ1-2 | TRBV7-2 | CASSLARVFNYGYTF | TGTGCCAGCAGCTTAGCACGCGTCTTTAACTATGGCTACACCTTC
NA | TRBD2 | TRBJ2-7 | TRBV20-1 | CSALPTSGAYEQYF | TGCAGTGCTTTACCGACTAGCGGGGCCTACGAGCAGTACTTC
NA | NA | TRBJ2-1 | TRBV10-2 | CASSESLRTRNEQFF | TGCGCCAGCAGTGAGTCGTTAAGAACCCGCAATGAGCAGTTCTTC
many | TRBD2 | TRBJ2-1 | TRBV5-5 | CASTETGTSTDNEQFF | TGTGCCAGCACCGAAACCGGGACTAGCACCGACAATGAGCAGTTCTTC
many | NA | TRBJ1-1 | TRBV4-1 | CASSQEYRVPEAFF | TGCGCCAGCAGCCAAGAATACAGGGTTCCTGAAGCTTTCTTT
many | TRBD1 | TRBJ1-2 | TRBV11-2 | CASSISPGQPYGYTF | TGTGCCAGCAGCATTAGTCCGGGACAGCCGTATGGCTACACCTTC
many | NA | TRBJ2-1 | TRBV9 | CASSVGQGGPYNEQFF | TGTGCCAGCAGCGTAGGGCAGGGAGGCCCCTACAATGAGCAGTTCTTC
NA | NA | TRBJ2-1 | TRBV20-1 | CSARGGYNEQFF | TGCAGTGCCAGGGGGGGGTACAATGAGCAGTTCTTC
many | TRBD2 | TRBJ2-3 | TRBV24-1 | CATSTTSGSTDTQYF | TGTGCCACCAGTACAACTAGCGGTAGCACAGATACGCAGTATTTT